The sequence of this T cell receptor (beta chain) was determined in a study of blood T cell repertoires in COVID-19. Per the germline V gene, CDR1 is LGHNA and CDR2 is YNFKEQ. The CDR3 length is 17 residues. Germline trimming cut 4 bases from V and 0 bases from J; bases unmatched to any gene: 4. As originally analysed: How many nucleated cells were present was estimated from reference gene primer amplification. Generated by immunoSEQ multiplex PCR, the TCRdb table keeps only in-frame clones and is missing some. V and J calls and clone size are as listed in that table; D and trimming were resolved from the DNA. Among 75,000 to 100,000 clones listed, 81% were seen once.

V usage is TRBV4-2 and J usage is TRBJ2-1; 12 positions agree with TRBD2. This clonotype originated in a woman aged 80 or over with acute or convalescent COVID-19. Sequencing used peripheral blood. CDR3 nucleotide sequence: TGTGCCAGCAGCCGACGACTAGCGGGGGACTCCTACAATGAGCAGTTCTTC. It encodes CASSRRLAGDSYNEQFF.